In its sample, the clone carrying this T cell receptor beta chain was seen a few times. The antigen is unknown. Any patient presenting with uncontrolled infection, other autoimmune disease, pregnancy or lactation was left out. Diagnoses rested on clinical symptoms, serum thyroxine and TRAb, thyroid ultrasound and orbital computed tomography. This entry is derived from a study of T cells in Graves' hyperthyroidism and ophthalmopathy. The CDR3 spans 13 residues. From germline, CDR1 is MNHEY and CDR2 SVGEGT. Trimming left V 4 bases short and J 5 bases short, with 11 bases between. Amplification targeted TCR beta CDR3 regions from RNA transcripts. Primed by the HTBI set, a first-round RT-PCR was run on the TCR CDR3. MiXCR, run by TCRdb on the multiplex PCR reads, gives a single entry per CDR3 protein. The sample has some 270,000 distinct CDR3 sequences, roughly 22% seen once. Notes on the study in general: Most clonotypes expanded in thyroid above 0.001 were likewise present in blood. The model identified upcoming ophthalmopathy a median approximately six months ahead of onset.

This receptor was obtained from a woman between 35 and 50 years old with Graves' ophthalmopathy. Source material: blood. The J gene is TRBJ1-1, the V gene TRBV6-2 or TRBV6-3; unclear D gene. The CDR3 DNA reads TGTGCCAGCAGTTCCTCAGGACCTACTGAAGCTTTCTTT. Translated, it gives CASSSSGPTEAFF.